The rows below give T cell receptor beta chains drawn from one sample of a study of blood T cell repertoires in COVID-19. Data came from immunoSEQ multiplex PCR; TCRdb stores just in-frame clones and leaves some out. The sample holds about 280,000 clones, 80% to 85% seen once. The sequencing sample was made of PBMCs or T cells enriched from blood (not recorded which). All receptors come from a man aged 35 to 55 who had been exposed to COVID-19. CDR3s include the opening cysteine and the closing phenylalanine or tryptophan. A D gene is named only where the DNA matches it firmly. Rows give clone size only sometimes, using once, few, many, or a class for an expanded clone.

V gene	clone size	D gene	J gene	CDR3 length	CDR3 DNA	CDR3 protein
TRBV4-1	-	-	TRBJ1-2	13	TGCGCCAGCAGCCCCTCGGGAGACTATGGCTACACCTTC	CASSPSGDYGYTF
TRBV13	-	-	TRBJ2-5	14	TGTGCCAGCAGCTTAGGCAGGGTAAGGGAGACCCAGTACTTC	CASSLGRVRETQYF
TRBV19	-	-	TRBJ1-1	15	TGTGCCAGTAGGGGATCGGTCGGCAGGGACACTGAAGCTTTCTTT	CASRGSVGRDTEAFF
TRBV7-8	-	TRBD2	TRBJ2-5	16	TGTGCCAGCAGCTCCAGGGGTAGCGGGAGGGAAGAGACCCAGTACTTC	CASSSRGSGREETQYF
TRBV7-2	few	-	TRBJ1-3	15	TGTGCCAGCAGCTTACGGGGGGTGGCTGGAAACACCATATATTTT	CASSLRGVAGNTIYF
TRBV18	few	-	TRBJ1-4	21	TGTGCCAGCTCACCACTTCAGCGAATTCGACAGTCGTTTGGTGGTAATGAAAAACTGTTTTTT	CASSPLQRIRQSFGGNEKLFF
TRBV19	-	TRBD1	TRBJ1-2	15	TGTGCCAGTAGTAGTGCCGGGACAGGGAACTATGGCTACACCTTC	CASSSAGTGNYGYTF
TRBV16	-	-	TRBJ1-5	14	TGTGCCAGCAGCCAACTACAGGACGACGAGCCCCAGCATTTT	CASSQLQDDEPQHF
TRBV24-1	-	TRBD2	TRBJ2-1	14	TGTGCCACCAGTGAGGGCGGGAGCGGCAATGAGCAGTTCTTC	CATSEGGSGNEQFF
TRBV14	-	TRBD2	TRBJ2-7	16	TGTGCCAGCAGCCCCCTAACTAGCGGGAGGATCTACGAGCAGTACTTC	CASSPLTSGRIYEQYF
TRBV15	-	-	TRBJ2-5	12	TGTGCCACCAGCAGCCAGGGGGAGACCCAGTACTTC	CATSSQGETQYF
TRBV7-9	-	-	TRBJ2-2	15	TGTGCCAGCAGCCCGGGATGGGGTCCGGGCGGGGAGCTGTTTTTT	CASSPGWGPGGELFF
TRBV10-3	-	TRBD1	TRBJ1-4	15	TGTGCCATCAGCCCGGGACAGGGGACTAATGAAAAACTGTTTTTT	CAISPGQGTNEKLFF